This TCR beta chain originates from a study of patients and donors after allogeneic stem cell transplantation (dated by TCRdb to 2020 to 2022). The library was obtained by RT-PCR. Reads for this sample came from a NextSeq 550. TCRdb reprocessing: public reads trimmed at Q25 with fastp, clones called with MiXCR, in-frame beta chains kept. Records with the same CDR3 protein are collapsed into one entry carrying the most frequent genes and DNA. Across this sample there are hundreds of thousands of distinct CDR3 sequences, with roughly 38% seen only once. The ten largest clones capture 11% of the sample. Spanning cysteine to phenylalanine, the CDR3 consists of 14 amino acids. Of the read, only the CDR3 DNA is kept; its 42 bases are in frame from base 1. Trimming costs V 6 bases and J 1 base, and their ends lie 10 bases apart. The CDR1 and CDR2 encoded by the germline V gene are MDHEN and SYDVKM. In the case of this clonotype: Its antigen is still unknown. No base qualities exist here, and no much larger clone lies one base off it.

The V and J genes are TRBV28 and TRBJ2-4; the D assignment is uncertain and may be TRBD1 or TRBD2, with 5 bases supporting each. Sequenced: blood, either unsorted or a sorted T cell fraction (not recorded which). The sequence was obtained from a human donor who was either an allogeneic HSCT recipient or a stem cell or donor lymphocyte infusion donor (not recorded which). It is not recorded whose cells these are; they may come from a transplant donor. The CDR3 here reads CASRGPGAKNIQYF. In nucleotide form, the sequence is TGTGCCAGCAGGGGGCCGGGGGCCAAAAACATTCAGTACTTC.